Below, 2 T cell receptor beta chains from the same sample are listed, as sequenced in a study of blood T cells in healthy people across ages. A second roughly 7 to 12 cycle PCR used barcoded and J-beta primers. TCRdb analysed the 5' RACE reads with MiXCR anew, one entry per CDR3 protein. The repertoire holds 1.8 million or so distinct CDR3 sequences, with about 39% as singletons. The sequencing input was blood. The receptors shown here come from a human donor in good health.

A few counts support this clonotype. The chain recombines TRBV7-2 with TRBJ1-1; 7 nucleotides match TRBD1. Germline trimming cut 3 bases from V and 1 base from J; bases unmatched to any gene: 2. CDR1 SGHTA and CDR2 FQGNSA come from the germline V gene. This CDR3 spans 14 amino acids. For the CDR3, the DNA is TGTGCCAGCAGCTTCAGGGGGAGGAACACTGAAGCTTTCTTT. It specifies CASSFRGRNTEAFF.

The chain links TRBV30 to TRBJ1-2, with D possibly being TRBD1 (5 bases). Trimming took off 8 bases at V and 3 bases at J, with 16 bases between the two ends. The CDR3 sequence is 13 residues long. Germline V gives CDR1 GTSNPN, CDR2 SVGIG (reference sequence). The chain's CDR3 is CAKQEERHYGYTF. The CDR3 coding sequence is TGTGCCAAACAGGAAGAGCGACACTATGGCTACACCTTC.